The rows below give T cell receptor beta chains drawn from one sample of a study of T cell responses to AZD1222 COVID-19 vaccine. Profiled with immunoSEQ multiplex PCR; TCRdb holds only in-frame clones, not every one. There are 50,000 to 70,000 clones in the sample; approximately 85% occur only once, and roughly 19% lies in the top ten. This material consisted of peripheral blood, taken on day 0 of MenACWY control vaccination. These receptors all come from an adult in good health. CDR3s include the opening cysteine and the closing phenylalanine or tryptophan. A D gene is named only where the DNA matches it firmly. Part of the rows lack a size; the others show once, few, many or a class for expanded clones.

V gene	clone size	J gene	D gene	CDR3 DNA	CDR3 protein
TRBV3-1/TRBV3-2	few	TRBJ2-7	TRBD2	TGTGCCAGCACAGCGGGCGGGAGCTCCTACGAGCAGTACTTC	CASTAGGSSYEQYF
TRBV30	.	TRBJ2-1	.	TGTGCCTGGAGTGTATCTACATCCGGAAAGGCCTACAATGAGCAGTTCTTC	CAWSVSTSGKAYNEQFF
TRBV2	once	TRBJ2-5	.	TGTGCCAGCAGTGTGCTCGGTGTAGAGACCCAGTACTTC	CASSVLGVETQYF
TRBV5-5	.	TRBJ2-1	TRBD1	TGTGCCAGCAGCTTGGTGCAGGGGGCGGGCTATGAGCAGTTCTTC	CASSLVQGAGYEQFF
TRBV14	.	TRBJ2-5	.	TGTGCCAGCAGCCAGCCGGGAAGGTGGGAGACCCAGTACTTC	CASSQPGRWETQYF
TRBV3-1/TRBV3-2	.	TRBJ1-5	TRBD1	TGTGCCAGCAGTCAACAGGGGAGCAATCAGCCCCAGCATTTT	CASSQQGSNQPQHF
TRBV6-5	.	TRBJ2-5	.	TGTGCCAGCAGAAAAGGACGGGTAAAAGAGACCCAGTACTTC	CASRKGRVKETQYF
TRBV25-1	few	TRBJ1-1	.	TGTGCCAGCAGTGAAGTATGGGGGACTGAAGCTTTCTTT	CASSEVWGTEAFF
TRBV6-5	once	TRBJ1-6	.	TGTGCCAGCAGTTATAGCGATAATTCACCCCTCCACTTT	CASSYSDNSPLHF
TRBV5-6	.	TRBJ2-7	TRBD1	TGTGCCAGCAGCCCCGGGACAGGGGAAGAGCAGTACTTC	CASSPGTGEEQYF
TRBV19	.	TRBJ2-7	.	TGTGCCAGTAGTCCCGCTAGGCAGACCTACGAGCAGTACTTC	CASSPARQTYEQYF
TRBV10-3	.	TRBJ1-2	.	TGTGCCATCACTGCCGTTCCGGAGGTGTTATATGGCTACACCTTC	CAITAVPEVLYGYTF
TRBV6-5	.	TRBJ2-7	TRBD1	TGTGCCAGCAGTAGGGACAGGGGGGTCGAGCAGTACTTC	CASSRDRGVEQYF
TRBV27	.	TRBJ1-5	.	TGTGCCAGCAGCCTGGGTTTAAGGGGAGGGAGCAATCAGCCCCAGCATTTT	CASSLGLRGGSNQPQHF
TRBV5-1	.	TRBJ1-1	.	TGCGCCAGCAGGCTCTACCTCGGGGGGAACACTGAAGCTTTCTTT	CASRLYLGGNTEAFF
TRBV10-3	.	TRBJ2-1	.	TGTGCCATTTCCTTAAGCAATGAGCAGTTCTTC	CAISLSNEQFF
TRBV19	.	TRBJ2-7	TRBD2	TGTGCCAGTAGTATAGTGGCTAGCGGAACCTACGAGCAGTACTTC	CASSIVASGTYEQYF